This TCR beta chain was sequenced in a study of beta chain features in type 1 diabetes. Study results and caveats: Moderate but significant shortening of TCRB CDR3s was recorded in all four CD4+ subsets from Type 1 diabetes patients.

V shed 2 bases and J 4 bases; nucleotides not matched to a gene: 4. The CDR3 spans 16 residues. The germline V gene encodes CDR1 MNHEY and CDR2 SVGAGI. This clone was detected only a few times. Its antigen is not identified. The isolated RNA, all of it, was reverse transcribed, so expressed TCRB transcripts were what got sequenced. Sequencing was performed with immunoSEQ multiplex PCR; in TCRdb, only in-frame clones are kept and a portion is missing. The sample shows hundreds of thousands of clones, roughly an eighth of them seen only once. This chain connects TRBV6-5 to TRBJ2-5, with TRBD2 matching 13 bases. The source is a man aged 18 to 30 with type 1 diabetes. Sequencing used naive CD4+ T cells from blood. This CDR3 is CASSYPRTSGGETQYF. DNA for the CDR3: TGTGCCAGCAGTTACCCTCGGACTAGCGGGGGAGAGACCCAGTACTTC.